The next 25 T cell receptor beta chains were all read from a single sample in a study of cytomegalovirus exposure and HLA in healthy donors. The PCR was carried out with 60 Vbeta primers and 13 Jbeta primers. Here immunoSEQ multiplex PCR was the method, and the copy in TCRdb shows in-frame clones only, minus some. The sample records fewer than 100,000 clones, about 81% being singletons. What was sequenced was PBMCs. The source is a woman aged 40-49 years in good health and CMV-seropositive.

The chain joins TRBV5-1 to TRBJ2-1; 7 bases agree with TRBD2. This CDR3 has 13 amino acids. Unmatched junction bases numbered 5, after V lost 6 bases and J lost 5 bases. CDR1 and CDR2 (germline): SGHRS, YFSETQ. In DNA form, the CDR3 reads TGCGCCAGCAAGCTAGCGGAAAACAATGAGCAGTTCTTC. Residues: CASKLAENNEQFF.

In this sample, this clone turned up a few times. The chain is built from TRBV6-5 and TRBJ2-1, with 8 bases fitting TRBD2. CDR1 and CDR2 (germline): MNHEY, SVGAGI. The CDR3 loop spans 11 amino acids. V was pared by 5 bases and J by 15 bases, with 6 bases of the junction left unmatched. The CDR3 DNA reads TGTGCCAGCAGTGAATCGACTAGCGTGTTCTTC. It encodes CASSESTSVFF.

This chain uses TRBV27 with TRBJ2-7; 10 nucleotides agree with TRBD1. From germline, CDR1 is MNHEY and CDR2 SMNVEV (reference sequence). This CDR3 has 13 residues. J gave up 3 bases and V 7 bases, and 3 bases lay outside the gene matches. The CDR3 sequence is CASIGTGDYEQYF. DNA of the CDR3: TGTGCCAGCATCGGGACAGGGGACTACGAGCAGTACTTC.

The rearrangement uses TRBV5-1 and TRBJ2-3; D gene ambiguous. The CDR3 is 11 residues long. Trimming removed 4 bases at V and 6 bases at J, with 6 bases between. CDR1 and CDR2 (germline): SGHRS, YFSETQ. This CDR3 reads CASSVQDTQYF. CDR3 DNA: TGCGCCAGCAGCGTTCAGGATACGCAGTATTTT.

The chain links TRBV5-1 to TRBJ2-5; D possibly corresponds to TRBD2 (6 bases). Germline loops: CDR1 SGHRS, CDR2 YFSETQ. The CDR3 has 13 amino acids. Trimming removed 0 bases at V and 5 bases at J, with 8 bases between. CDR3 in DNA: TGCGCCAGCAGCTTGGTAGGAGGGGAGACCCAGTACTTC. This sequence encodes CASSLVGGETQYF.

The chain combines TRBV7-3 with TRBJ2-3; 11 bases are a match to TRBD2. The CDR3 runs to 16 residues. J lost 6 bases, V lost 0 bases, and 5 bases had no gene match. Per germline, CDR1 SGHTA and CDR2 FQGTGA. CDR3 in amino acids: CASSLTIAGGRDTQYF. Written as DNA, the CDR3 is TGTGCCAGCAGCTTAACCATAGCGGGGGGGAGGGATACGCAGTATTTT.

J is TRBJ1-4 and V is TRBV6-1; TRBD1 is a possible D gene (5 bases). V lost 8 bases, J lost 4 bases, and 11 bases lay in between. There are 13 residues in the CDR3. The germline V gene encodes CDR1 MNHNS and CDR2 SASEGT. As DNA, the CDR3 is TGTGCCAGCGACGGACAAGTTAATGAAAAACTGTTTTTT. Protein sequence: CASDGQVNEKLFF.

The V and J genes are TRBV5-1 and TRBJ1-2; D gene uncertain. Germline V CDR1 and CDR2: SGHRS, YFSETQ. This CDR3 has 13 amino acids. V was pared by 0 bases and J by 8 bases, with 11 bases between. The CDR3 loop reads CASSLAPLGGYTF. The CDR3 DNA follows: TGCGCCAGCAGCTTGGCCCCCCTCGGGGGCTACACCTTC.

The chain joins TRBV15 to TRBJ1-4; the match to TRBD1 covers 7 bases. Trimming at V came to 8 bases and at J to 3 bases, leaving 6 bases not matched to a gene. Germline V gene lookup returns CDR1 LNHNV and CDR2 YYDKDF (reference sequence). The CDR3 spans 14 residues. CDR3 amino acids: CATEKDRANEKLFF. DNA for the CDR3: TGTGCCACCGAAAAAGACAGGGCTAATGAAAAACTGTTTTTT.

This chain connects TRBV7-9 to TRBJ1-3; D is ambiguous. The CDR3 covers 14 residues. The V end lost 0 bases, the J end lost 4 bases, and 7 bases lay between the germline ends. Germline CDR1 and CDR2: SEHNR and FQNEAQ (reference sequence). CDR3 sequence (DNA): TGTGCCAGCAGCTTAGCCGCGGGCGGAAACACCATATATTTT. This sequence encodes CASSLAAGGNTIYF.

This clone has just one count. The V call is TRBV5-4, the J call TRBJ1-1; TRBD1 agrees at 8 bases. Germline CDR1 and CDR2: SGHNT and YYREEE (reference sequence). With 1 base clipped from V and 7 bases from J, the junction kept 6 bases outside the gene matches. The CDR3 has 14 amino acids. The DNA of the CDR3 is TGTGCCAGCAGCTTGTGGGCAGGGGGCGGTGAAGCTTTCTTT. It is translated as CASSLWAGGGEAFF. The full variable domain, in which reference TRBV5-4 and TRBJ1-1 provide the parts outside the CDR3, is ETGVTQSPTHLIKTRGQQVTLRCSSQSGHNTVSWYQQALGQGPQFIFQYYREEENGRGNFPPRFSGLQFPNYSSELNVNALELDDSALYLCASSLWAGGGEAFFGQGTRLTVV.

The chain employs TRBV2 and TRBJ2-7; the D gene is possibly TRBD2 (6 bases). Germline V gives CDR1 SNHLY, CDR2 FYNNEI. Trimming pared 7 bases from V and 1 base from J, leaving 8 bases between. The CDR3 loop spans 12 amino acids. In nucleotides, the CDR3 is TGTGCCAGCATCGCGGGGTCCTACGAGCAGTACTTC. Its translation is CASIAGSYEQYF.

This chain connects TRBV2 to TRBJ2-2; 7 nucleotides agree with TRBD1. CDR3 length: 14 amino acids. Per germline, CDR1 SNHLY and CDR2 FYNNEI. The V and J ends lost 6 bases and 1 base, in that order; junction bases with no gene match: 2. Here the CDR3 DNA reads TGTGCCAGCAGCCGGACAGGGAACACCGGGGAGCTGTTTTTT. Its protein product is CASSRTGNTGELFF.

V usage is TRBV7-9 and J usage is TRBJ1-2, with unresolved D. V was clipped by 6 bases and J by 4 bases, with 18 bases between them. Germline-derived CDR1 and CDR2 are SEHNR and FQNEAQ (reference sequence). This CDR3 has 15 residues. CDR3 sequence (DNA): TGTGCCAGCAGAATCCCGAGGAGGCTTTTCTATGGCTACACCTTC. This sequence encodes CASRIPRRLFYGYTF.

This sequence joins TRBV5-8 and TRBJ2-7; 8 nucleotides line up with TRBD1. Germline V gene data show CDR1 as SGHTS and CDR2 as YDEGEE. J was trimmed by 0 bases and V by 4 bases; bases with no gene match: 3. This CDR3 is built from 14 residues. CDR3 DNA: TGTGCCAGCAGCCTGACAGGGGTCTCCTACGAGCAGTACTTC. Translating it yields CASSLTGVSYEQYF.

This clone has only one observation. The V gene is TRBV2, the J gene TRBJ2-6; tentative D call: TRBD1 (6 bases). Per germline, CDR1 SNHLY and CDR2 FYNNEI. The CDR3 is made up of 16 amino acids. V dropped 7 bases and J dropped 0 bases, with 13 bases sitting between them. DNA of the CDR3: TGTGCCAGCACCGAGGGGGAGAGCTCTGGGGCCAACGTCCTGACTTTC. Translating gives CASTEGESSGANVLTF.

The chain recombines TRBV6-1 with TRBJ2-7; a weak D match, TRBD1 (6 bases). Germline values: CDR1 MNHNS, CDR2 SASEGT. The CDR3 covers 13 residues. V shed 6 bases and J shed 2 bases, with 11 bases lying between them. This chain's CDR3 is CASRTTGPYEQYF. The DNA of the CDR3 is TGTGCCAGCAGAACGACAGGACCCTACGAGCAGTACTTC.

Notes on this clone: Other nucleotide sequences from this sample produce the same CDR3. V usage is TRBV19 and J usage is TRBJ1-2; tentatively, D is TRBD1 (5 bases). V lost 1 base and J 5 bases, leaving 8 bases between the germline ends. Germline CDR1 LNHDA, CDR2 SQIVND (reference sequence). The CDR3 is 13 amino acids. DNA for the CDR3: TGTGCCAGTAGTATAGCTGGGGCATATGGCTACACCTTC. It encodes CASSIAGAYGYTF.

This clone was observed once. The V and J genes are TRBV11-2 and TRBJ1-5, with D possibly TRBD1 on 6 matching bases. This CDR3 is 15 amino acids long. CDR1 SGHAT and CDR2 FQNNGV come from the germline V gene. The ends were cut back, 1 base at V and 6 bases at J, with 13 bases in the middle. The CDR3 coding sequence is TGTGCCAGCAGCTTAGGAAGGACAGTCGGTCAGCCCCAGCATTTT. The encoded protein is CASSLGRTVGQPQHF.

The CDR3 reads CASSLAPNNEQFF. The CDR3 DNA follows: TGTGCCAGCAGCTTAGCCCCAAACAATGAGCAGTTCTTC. This rearrangement joins TRBV7-8 to TRBJ2-1; no reliable D call. The V and J ends lost 0 bases and 5 bases respectively, with 5 bases between them. The CDR3 extends over 13 amino acids. Germline CDR1 SGHVS, CDR2 FQNEAQ. Full variable domain (missing parts from reference TRBV7-8 and TRBJ2-1): GAGVSQSPRYKVAKRGQDVALRCDPISGHVSLFWYQQALGQGPEFLTYFQNEAQLDKSGLPSDRFFAERPEGSVSTLKIQRTQQEDSAVYLCASSLAPNNEQFFGPGTRLTVL.

This chain links TRBV6-6 with TRBJ1-3, with TRBD1 matching 7 bases. Trimming at V came to 2 bases and at J to 0 bases, leaving 4 bases not matched to a gene. Germline CDR1 MNHNY, CDR2 SVGAGI (reference sequence). This CDR3 has 16 residues. CDR3 DNA: TGTGCCAGCAGTTACGACAGGGCCTTCTCTGGAAACACCATATATTTT. Encoded protein: CASSYDRAFSGNTIYF.

The chain is built from TRBV4-2 and TRBJ2-7; the D gene is possibly TRBD1 (5 bases). Trimming cost V 0 bases and J 0 bases, with 12 bases left between them. The germline V gene encodes CDR1 LGHNA and CDR2 YNFKEQ. The CDR3 is 16 amino acids. This chain's CDR3 is CASSQEAGIISYEQYF. The CDR3, as DNA: TGTGCCAGCAGCCAAGAGGCAGGGATAATCTCCTACGAGCAGTACTTC.

J is TRBJ2-2 and V is TRBV5-6; 7 nucleotides align to TRBD2. Germline V lookup: CDR1 SGHDT, CDR2 YYEEEE. The junction had 2 bases not matched to a gene; V was cut back by 4 bases and J by 8 bases. CDR3 length: 12 amino acids. CDR3 protein: CASSDGRGELFF. Written as DNA, the CDR3 is TGTGCCAGCAGCGACGGGAGGGGGGAGCTGTTTTTT.

The chain is built from TRBV5-1 and TRBJ2-2, with 7 bases aligning to TRBD1. CDR3 length equals 16 residues. V gave up 3 bases and J gave up 2 bases; unmatched junction bases: 7. Germline V gives CDR1 SGHRS, CDR2 YFSETQ. The CDR3 here is CASSSTGTVNTGELFF. The CDR3 DNA follows: TGCGCCAGCAGCTCGACCGGGACAGTTAACACCGGGGAGCTGTTTTTT.

The chain links TRBV27 to TRBJ1-1; the D is unclear. Germline-derived CDR1 and CDR2 are MNHEY and SMNVEV (reference sequence). The V gene lost 6 bases and the J gene lost 2 bases, with 13 bases spanning the gap. The CDR3 contains 14 residues. CDR3 region: CASSQKGGNTEAFF. In DNA, the CDR3 is TGTGCCAGCAGCCAAAAAGGAGGAAACACTGAAGCTTTCTTT.